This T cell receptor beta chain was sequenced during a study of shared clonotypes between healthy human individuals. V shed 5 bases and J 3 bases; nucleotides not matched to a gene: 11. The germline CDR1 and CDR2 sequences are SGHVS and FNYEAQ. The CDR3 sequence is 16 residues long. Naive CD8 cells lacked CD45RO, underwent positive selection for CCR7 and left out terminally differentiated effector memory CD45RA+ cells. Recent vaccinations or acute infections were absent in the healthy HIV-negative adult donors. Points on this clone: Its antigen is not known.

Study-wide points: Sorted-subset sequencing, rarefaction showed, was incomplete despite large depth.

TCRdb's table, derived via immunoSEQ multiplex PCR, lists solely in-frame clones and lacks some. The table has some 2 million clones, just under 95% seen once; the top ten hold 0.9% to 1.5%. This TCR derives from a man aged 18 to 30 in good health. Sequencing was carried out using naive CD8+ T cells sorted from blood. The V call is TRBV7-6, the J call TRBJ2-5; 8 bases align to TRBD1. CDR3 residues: CASSPWTGYMEETQYF. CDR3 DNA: TGTGCCAGCAGCCCTTGGACAGGGTACATGGAAGAGACCCAGTACTTC.